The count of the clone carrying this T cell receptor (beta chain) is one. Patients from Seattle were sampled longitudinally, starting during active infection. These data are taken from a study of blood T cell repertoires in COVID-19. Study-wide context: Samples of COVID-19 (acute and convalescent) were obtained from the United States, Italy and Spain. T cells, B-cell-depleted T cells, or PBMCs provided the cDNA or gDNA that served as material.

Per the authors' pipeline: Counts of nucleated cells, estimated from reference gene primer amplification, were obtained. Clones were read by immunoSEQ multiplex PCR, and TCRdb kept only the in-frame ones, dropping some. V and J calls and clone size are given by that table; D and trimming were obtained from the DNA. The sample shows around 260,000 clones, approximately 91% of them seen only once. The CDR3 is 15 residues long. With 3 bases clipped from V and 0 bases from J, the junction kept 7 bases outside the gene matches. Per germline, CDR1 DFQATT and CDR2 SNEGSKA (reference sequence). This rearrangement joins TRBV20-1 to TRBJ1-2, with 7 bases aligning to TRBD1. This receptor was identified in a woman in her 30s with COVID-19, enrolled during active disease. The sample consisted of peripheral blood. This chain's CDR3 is CSASLGTVPNYGYTF. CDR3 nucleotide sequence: TGCAGTGCTAGTTTGGGGACAGTCCCTAACTATGGCTACACCTTC.